What follows describes a single T cell receptor beta chain. Its antigen is unidentified. TCRdb keeps only in-frame clones here, not all; method: immunoSEQ multiplex PCR. The sample lists a few million clones, more than 85% seen once, with about 0.41% in the top ten. Donors had no recently reported acute infections or vaccinations and were HIV-negative. Nashville, Tennessee was home to all donors, who were Caucasian adults. These data belong to a study of shared clonotypes between healthy human individuals. Overall study results and limits: Sorted-subset sequencing, rarefaction showed, was incomplete despite large depth. Sharing across four donors was seen in around 5% of naive CD4 clonotypes.

The V gene's germline CDR1 is SGDLS and CDR2 YYNGEE. The V gene lost 3 bases and the J gene lost 8 bases, with 11 bases spanning the gap. This CDR3 is 12 amino acids long. The chain links TRBV9 to TRBJ1-2; D remains unclear. This receptor was taken from a man between 18 and 29 years old in good health. Some clones in this sample may be carry-over from other donors' samples. The sample comprised naive CD4+ T cells from PBMCs. Indicated subset: CD45RA+ positively selected. CDR3 sequence (DNA): TGTGCCAGCAGCGCCATACCTCAGGGCTACACCTTC. The encoded protein is CASSAIPQGYTF.